These T cell receptor beta chains were read from a single sample in a study of shared clonotypes between healthy human individuals. Sequenced by immunoSEQ multiplex PCR; TCRdb stores in-frame clones only, minus some. The sample lists about half a million clones; around 80% were seen once. Material: PBMCs. Receptor source: a middle-aged woman in good health. Some clones in this sample may be carry-over from other donors' samples. Each CDR3 is given without its conserved first and last residue. A clone size is listed for some rows: how often the clone was seen (once, few, many), or a class if it is expanded.

clone_size j_call v_call cdr3_aa
. TRBJ2-1 TRBV20-1 SALGVSEQF
. TRBJ2-7 TRBV28 ASSLGYYEQY
. TRBJ1-2 TRBV6-5 ASSLTFSNYGYT
. TRBJ1-5 TRBV30 AWSPRGREPQH
. TRBJ1-1 TRBV19 ASSRYSENTEAF
. TRBJ2-3 TRBV2 ASKLLGRTDTQY
once TRBJ2-3 TRBV2 ASKREVGTDTQY
. TRBJ2-2 TRBV2 ASSERGAAGTGELF
. TRBJ1-2 TRBV30 AWTPGAGNGYT
. TRBJ2-1 TRBV11-2 ASRNTGNYNEQF
. TRBJ2-3 TRBV2 ASRKPGVTDTQY
. TRBJ2-3 TRBV7-9 ASSPDRGPDTQY
. TRBJ1-1 TRBV25-1 ASSPTGGRYTEAF
. TRBJ1-6 TRBV2 ASKVPGTYSYNSPLH
. TRBJ2-3 TRBV4-3 ASSQGLVSRDTQY
many TRBJ1-5 TRBV6-4 ASSATRHPGADNGNQPQH
few TRBJ2-7 TRBV11-3 ASSLDGDSEREQY
few TRBJ2-5 TRBV9 ASSVGQETQY
. TRBJ2-6 TRBV28 ASSFEGGGANVLT
. TRBJ2-7 TRBV29-1 SVGTSGGYEQY
. TRBJ1-1 TRBV27 ASSPGHGEAF
. TRBJ2-3 TRBV5-4 ASSFGDRPLDTQY
. TRBJ2-1 TRBV5-6 ASSPGGSYNEQF
. TRBJ1-5 TRBV19 ASSIGGSRQGDQPQH
. TRBJ1-5 TRBV18 ASSPIGGGDGSQH
. TRBJ1-1 TRBV27 ASSDRVTEAF
. TRBJ2-1 TRBV4-1 ASSQEVGSYNEQF
few TRBJ2-7 TRBV6-5 ASSYSKSRSRYEQY
. TRBJ1-1 TRBV29-1 SVRYSSWGTEAF
. TRBJ1-1 TRBV19 ASSTRDHKRKPYTEAF
. TRBJ1-2 TRBV5-4 ASSLTQGAYRGYT
few TRBJ1-2 TRBV28 ASRLQGVYGYT
. TRBJ2-7 TRBV27 ASKPVVRSYEQY
. TRBJ1-4 TRBV5-7 ASSLGGKPNEKLF
. TRBJ1-1 TRBV5-1 ASSRVGNTEAF
once TRBJ2-7 TRBV5-1 ASSLGRQPPTESSYEQY
. TRBJ2-3 TRBV5-1 ASSLEDRVTDTQY
few TRBJ1-2 TRBV12-5 ASGRETGVYGYT
once TRBJ1-4 TRBV7-2 ASSLDRVEKLF
. TRBJ2-1 TRBV4-3 ASSRERFSYNEQF
. TRBJ1-6 TRBV29-1 SVGNDSPLH
few TRBJ2-1 TRBV6-1 ASSEGTSGSDEQF
. TRBJ1-1 TRBV14 ASSPVGVWSTEAF
once TRBJ2-1 TRBV11-2 ASSRILAGGSNEQF
. TRBJ1-5 TRBV7-2 ASSSEQPQH
. TRBJ1-5 TRBV7-2 ASSLNGQGQPQH
. TRBJ2-5 TRBV4-2 ASSQAEGAGETQY
. TRBJ2-2 TRBV11-2 ASSRTSGSTGELF
. TRBJ2-1 TRBV6-5 ASIPSIAGNNEQF
. TRBJ1-4 TRBV7-2 ASSLGPFHQGGGEKLF
. TRBJ2-7 TRBV28 ASSLGQGPYEQY
once TRBJ1-4 TRBV19 ATTGRNNEKLF